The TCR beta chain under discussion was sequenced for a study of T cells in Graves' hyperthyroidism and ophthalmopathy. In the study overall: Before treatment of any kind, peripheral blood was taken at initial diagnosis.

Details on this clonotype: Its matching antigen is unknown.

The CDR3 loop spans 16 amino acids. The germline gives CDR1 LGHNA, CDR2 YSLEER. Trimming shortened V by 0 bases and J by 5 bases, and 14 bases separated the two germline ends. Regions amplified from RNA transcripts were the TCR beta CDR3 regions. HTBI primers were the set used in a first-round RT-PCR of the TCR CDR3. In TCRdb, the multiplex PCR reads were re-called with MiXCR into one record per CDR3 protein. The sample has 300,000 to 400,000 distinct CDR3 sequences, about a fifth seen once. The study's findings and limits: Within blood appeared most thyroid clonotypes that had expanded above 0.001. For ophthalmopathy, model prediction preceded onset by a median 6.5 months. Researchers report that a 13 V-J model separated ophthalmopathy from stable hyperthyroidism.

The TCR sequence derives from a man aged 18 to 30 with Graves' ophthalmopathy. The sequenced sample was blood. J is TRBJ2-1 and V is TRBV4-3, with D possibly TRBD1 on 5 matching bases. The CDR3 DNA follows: TGCGCCAGCAGCCAAGACAGGGCCCGGATGAACAATGAGCAGTTCTTC. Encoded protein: CASSQDRARMNNEQFF.